The clone carrying this T cell receptor beta chain was found a few times. What it binds is unknown. These data come from a study of regulatory T cells in long-lasting Graves disease. This CDR3 region has 15 residues. The V and J ends lost 8 bases and 3 bases, in that order; junction bases with no gene match: 9. Germline V gene data show CDR1 as MNHNS and CDR2 as SASEGT. The study, taken as a whole, reports: There were preferences for TRBV28, TRBJ1-2 and TRBJ2-5 in persistent disease.

Time point specified: persistent/refractory GD, antithyroid drugs over 5 years with positive TRAb. From RNA extracted from PBMCs, the TCR library was made. Peripheral blood, around 9 milliliters per patient, was collected in EDTA tubes. The authors built TCR beta libraries using iRepertoire HTBI primers and Arm-PCR of CDR3 regions. One entry per CDR3 protein results from TCRdb running MiXCR on the multiplex PCR reads. The repertoire has roughly 700,000 distinct CDR3 sequences, 30% of them found once; the top ten carry around 42%. The input for sequencing was peripheral blood mononuclear cells (PBMCs), taken when the disease was refractory, from a patient treated with antithyroid drugs. This clonotype originated in a female donor with Graves disease. The chain is built from TRBV6-1 and TRBJ2-7, with 11 bases lining up with TRBD2. This CDR3 reads CASGRGTSGYYEQYF. In DNA form, the CDR3 reads TGTGCCAGCGGACGAGGGACTAGCGGCTACTACGAGCAGTACTTC.